This T cell receptor beta chain was obtained from a study of blood T cell repertoires in COVID-19. Overall study: Sites in the United States, Italy and Spain provided acute and convalescent COVID-19 samples. PBMCs, B-cell-depleted T cells, or T cells were the source of the cDNA or gDNA that made up the material.

Original methodology: From reference gene primer amplification, estimates of nucleated cell counts were derived. Here immunoSEQ multiplex PCR was the method, and the copy in TCRdb shows in-frame clones only, minus some. V and J calls plus clone size are reproduced from that table; the DNA served to infer D and trimming. The table records 130,000 to 150,000 clones, around nine tenths of them present only once. Trimming removed 4 bases from V and 0 bases from J, with 10 bases in between. CDR1 and CDR2 from the germline V gene are SGHTA and FQGNSA. The CDR3 extends over 15 amino acids. The receptor comes from a woman in her forties or fifties with acute or convalescent COVID-19. The sequencing sample was made of peripheral blood. The rearrangement uses TRBV7-2 and TRBJ1-3; D is ambiguous. The CDR3 nucleotides are TGTGCCAGCAGCTCGGGTCGTTTCTCTGGAAACACCATATATTTT. As protein: CASSSGRFSGNTIYF. Together with reference TRBV7-2 and TRBJ1-3, the CDR3 gives the full variable domain: GAGVSQSPSNKVTEKGKDVELRCDPISGHTALYWYRQSLGQGLEFLIYFQGNSAPDKSGLPSDRFSAERTGGSVSTLTIQRTQQEDSAVYLCASSSGRFSGNTIYFGEGSWLTVV.